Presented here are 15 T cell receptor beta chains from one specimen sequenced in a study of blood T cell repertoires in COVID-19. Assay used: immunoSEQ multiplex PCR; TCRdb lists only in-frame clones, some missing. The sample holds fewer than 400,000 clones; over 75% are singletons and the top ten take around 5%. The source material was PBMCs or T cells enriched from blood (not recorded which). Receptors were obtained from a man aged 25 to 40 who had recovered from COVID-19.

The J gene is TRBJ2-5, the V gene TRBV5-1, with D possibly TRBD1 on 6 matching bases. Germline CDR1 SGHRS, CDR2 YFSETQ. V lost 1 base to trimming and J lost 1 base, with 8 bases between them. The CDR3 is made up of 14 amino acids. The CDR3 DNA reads TGCGCCAGCAGCTTGATGGACAGCCAAGAGACCCAGTACTTC. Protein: CASSLMDSQETQYF. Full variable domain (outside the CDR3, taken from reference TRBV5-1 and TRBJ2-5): KAGVTQTPRYLIKTRGQQVTLSCSPISGHRSVSWYQQTPGQGLQFLFEYFSETQRNKGNFPGRFSGRQFSNSRSEMNVSTLELGDSALYLCASSLMDSQETQYFGPGTRLLVL.

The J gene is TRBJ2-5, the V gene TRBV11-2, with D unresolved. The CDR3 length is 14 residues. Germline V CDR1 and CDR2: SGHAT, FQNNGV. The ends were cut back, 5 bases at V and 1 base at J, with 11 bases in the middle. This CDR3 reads CASSLRSVQETQYF. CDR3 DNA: TGTGCCAGCAGCCTGAGGTCCGTCCAAGAGACCCAGTACTTC.

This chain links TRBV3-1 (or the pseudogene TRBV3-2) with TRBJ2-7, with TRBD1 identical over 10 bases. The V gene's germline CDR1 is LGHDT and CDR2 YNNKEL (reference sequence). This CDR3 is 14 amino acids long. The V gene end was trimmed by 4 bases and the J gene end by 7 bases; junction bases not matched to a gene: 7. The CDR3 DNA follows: TGTGCCAGCAGCCTACCGGGACAGGGGAGGGAGCAGTACTTC. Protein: CASSLPGQGREQYF.

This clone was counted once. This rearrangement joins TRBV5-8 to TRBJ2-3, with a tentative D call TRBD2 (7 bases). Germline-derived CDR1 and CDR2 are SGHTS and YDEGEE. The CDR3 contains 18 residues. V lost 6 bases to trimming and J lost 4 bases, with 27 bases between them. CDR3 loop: CASTLGSGGLGFADTQYF. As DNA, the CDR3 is TGTGCCAGCACCTTAGGGTCGGGGGGCCTAGGTTTTGCAGATACGCAGTATTTT.

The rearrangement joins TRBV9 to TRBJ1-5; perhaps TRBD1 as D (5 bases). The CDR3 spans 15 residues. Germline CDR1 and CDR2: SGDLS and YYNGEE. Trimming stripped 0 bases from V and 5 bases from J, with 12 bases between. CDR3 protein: CASSVGQGRDQPQHF. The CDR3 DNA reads TGTGCCAGCAGCGTAGGGCAGGGTAGGGATCAGCCCCAGCATTTT.

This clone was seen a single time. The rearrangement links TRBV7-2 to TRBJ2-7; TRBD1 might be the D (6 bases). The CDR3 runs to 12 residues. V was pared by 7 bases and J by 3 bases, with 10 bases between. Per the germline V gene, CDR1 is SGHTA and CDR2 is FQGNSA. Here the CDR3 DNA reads TGTGCCAGCACCCAGGGGAACTACGAGCAGTACTTC. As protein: CASTQGNYEQYF.

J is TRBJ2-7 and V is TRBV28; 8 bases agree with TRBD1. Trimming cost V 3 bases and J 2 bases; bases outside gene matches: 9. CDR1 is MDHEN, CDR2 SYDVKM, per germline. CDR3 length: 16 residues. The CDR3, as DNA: TGTGCCAGCAGTTTGGCCCGGGACAGGTTAACCTACGAGCAGTACTTC. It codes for CASSLARDRLTYEQYF.

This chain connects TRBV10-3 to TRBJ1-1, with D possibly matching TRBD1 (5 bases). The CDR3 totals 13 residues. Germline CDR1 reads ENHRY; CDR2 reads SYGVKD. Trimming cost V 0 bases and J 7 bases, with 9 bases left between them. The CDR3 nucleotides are TGTGCCATCAGTGAGTCAAGGGGTGGTGAAGCTTTCTTT. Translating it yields CAISESRGGEAFF.

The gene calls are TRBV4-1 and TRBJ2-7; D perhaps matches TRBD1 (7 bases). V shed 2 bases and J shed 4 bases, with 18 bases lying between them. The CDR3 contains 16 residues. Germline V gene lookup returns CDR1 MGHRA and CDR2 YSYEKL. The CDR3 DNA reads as TGCGCCAGCAGCCAACCTCTAACAGGGGCGGGATACGAGCAGTACTTC. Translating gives CASSQPLTGAGYEQYF.

CDR3 residues: CASSPHDGTYEQYF. In DNA, the CDR3 is TGTGCCAGCAGTCCTCACGACGGGACCTACGAGCAGTACTTC. The rearrangement links TRBV28 to TRBJ2-7, with a weak D call TRBD2 (5 bases). The germline V gene encodes CDR1 MDHEN and CDR2 SYDVKM. Trimming left V 5 bases short and J 2 bases short, with 13 bases between. This CDR3 comprises 14 residues.

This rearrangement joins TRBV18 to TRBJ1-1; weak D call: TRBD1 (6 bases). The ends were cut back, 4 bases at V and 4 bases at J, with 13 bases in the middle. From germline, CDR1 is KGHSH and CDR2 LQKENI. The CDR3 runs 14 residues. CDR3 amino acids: CASSLMQGITEAFF. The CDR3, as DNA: TGTGCCAGCTCACTTATGCAGGGGATCACTGAAGCTTTCTTT.

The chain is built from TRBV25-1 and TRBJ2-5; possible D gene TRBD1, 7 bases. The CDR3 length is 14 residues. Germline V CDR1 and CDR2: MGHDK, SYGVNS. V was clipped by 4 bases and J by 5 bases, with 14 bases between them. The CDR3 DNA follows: TGTGCCAGCAGTGTTGGAGGGGGCGGGGAGACCCAGTACTTC. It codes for CASSVGGGGETQYF.

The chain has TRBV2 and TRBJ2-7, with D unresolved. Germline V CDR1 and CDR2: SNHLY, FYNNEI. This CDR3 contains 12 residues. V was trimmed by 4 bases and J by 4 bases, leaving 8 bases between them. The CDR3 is CASSGGEYEQYF. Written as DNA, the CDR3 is TGTGCCAGCAGTGGAGGAGAATACGAGCAGTACTTC.

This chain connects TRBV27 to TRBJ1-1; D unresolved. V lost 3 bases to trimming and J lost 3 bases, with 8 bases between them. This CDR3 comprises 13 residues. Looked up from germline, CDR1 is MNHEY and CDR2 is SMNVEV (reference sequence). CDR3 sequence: CASSFGTHTEAFF. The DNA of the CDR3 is TGTGCCAGCAGTTTTGGCACCCACACTGAAGCTTTCTTT.

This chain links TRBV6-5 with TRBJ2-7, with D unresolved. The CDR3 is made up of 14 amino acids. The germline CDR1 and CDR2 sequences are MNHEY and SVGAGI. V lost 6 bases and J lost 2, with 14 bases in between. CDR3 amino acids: CASSLNPGTYEQYF. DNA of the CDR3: TGTGCCAGCAGCCTTAATCCGGGTACCTACGAGCAGTACTTC.